This T cell receptor beta chain was sequenced in a study of blood T cell repertoires in COVID-19. Germline values: CDR1 LNHDA, CDR2 SQIVND (reference sequence). Between the trimmed V and J ends, which lost 3 bases and 2 bases, there was a span of 14 bases. The length of the CDR3 is 16 residues. The method was immunoSEQ multiplex PCR; TCRdb's version includes in-frame clones alone and lacks a portion of them. Found here are 50,000 to 60,000 clones, 83% of them singletons; the top ten hold approximately 15%. The V call is TRBV19, the J call TRBJ1-3, with D possibly being TRBD1 (5 bases). Input material: peripheral blood. This receptor was obtained from a man aged 40-49 years with acute or convalescent COVID-19. For the CDR3, the DNA is TGTGCCAGTAGTATTTCTGGCAGGGTTGCTGGAAACACCATATATTTT. Protein: CASSISGRVAGNTIYF.